These T cell receptor beta chains were read from a single sample in a study of blood T cell repertoires in COVID-19. The table came from immunoSEQ multiplex PCR; TCRdb's copy has only in-frame clones and leaves some out. The sample records about 300,000 clones, about 81% being singletons. The sequenced sample was peripheral blood. All receptors come from a human donor with COVID-19, enrolled during active disease. The donor label of this sample is uncertain. Both conserved end residues are part of each CDR3. The D gene is left open where the match is weak. Part of the rows lack a size; the others show once, few, many or a class for expanded clones.

clone_size | j_call | v_call | d_call | cdr3_aa | cdr3_nt
NA | TRBJ2-3 | TRBV9 | NA | CASSPRAGGETDTQYF | TGTGCCAGCAGTCCCCGGGCAGGAGGAGAAACAGATACGCAGTATTTT
NA | TRBJ2-7 | TRBV6-5 | TRBD1 | CASCRDRAYEQYF | TGTGCCAGCTGTCGGGACAGGGCCTACGAGCAGTACTTC
NA | TRBJ2-7 | TRBV5-4 | NA | CASSLGQYEQYF | TGTGCCAGCAGCTTGGGGCAGTACGAGCAGTACTTC
NA | TRBJ1-1 | TRBV5-1 | TRBD1 | CASSLTGDTEAFF | TGCGCCAGCAGCTTAACAGGGGACACTGAAGCTTTCTTT
NA | TRBJ1-6 | TRBV4-1 | TRBD1 | CASSHPDRENSPLHF | TGCGCCAGCAGCCACCCGGACAGGGAGAATTCACCCCTCCACTTT
once | TRBJ2-3 | TRBV9 | NA | CASSVRGAADTQYF | TGTGCCAGCAGCGTCCGGGGGGCTGCAGATACGCAGTATTTT
NA | TRBJ1-3 | TRBV15 | NA | CATSRGSQGTGNTIYF | TGTGCCACCAGCAGAGGCTCCCAGGGGACTGGAAACACCATATATTTT
NA | TRBJ2-4 | TRBV7-2 | NA | CASSLRDSTNQYF | TGTGCCAGCAGCCTAAGGGACTCCACCAACCAGTACTTC
NA | TRBJ1-5 | TRBV19 | TRBD1 | CASKVDRGVNQPQHF | TGTGCCAGTAAGGTGGACAGGGGGGTAAATCAGCCCCAGCATTTT
NA | TRBJ1-1 | TRBV30 | TRBD1 | CAGNRDSLMNTEAFF | TGTGCCGGTAACCGGGACAGCCTGATGAACACTGAAGCTTTCTTT
NA | TRBJ2-7 | TRBV28 | TRBD1 | CATNRPGQGSHEQYF | TGTGCCACCAACCGTCCGGGACAGGGGTCTCACGAGCAGTACTTC
NA | TRBJ2-7 | TRBV5-1 | TRBD2 | CASSPGAGGPSVYEQYF | TGCGCCAGCAGCCCGGGGGCGGGAGGGCCGTCTGTCTACGAGCAGTACTTC
once | TRBJ1-4 | TRBV6-6 | TRBD1 | CASSYRQGNEKLFF | TGTGCCAGCAGTTACCGACAGGGGAATGAAAAACTGTTTTTT
NA | TRBJ1-5 | TRBV5-1 | NA | CASSLNGRGYSNQPQHF | TGCGCCAGCAGCTTGAATGGTCGAGGGTACAGCAATCAGCCCCAGCATTTT
NA | TRBJ2-7 | TRBV18 | NA | CASSPPAESYEQYF | TGTGCCAGCTCACCACCGGCGGAGAGCTACGAGCAGTACTTC
NA | TRBJ1-2 | TRBV4-3 | NA | CASSQDLGGEGYGYTF | TGCGCCAGCAGCCAAGATCTCGGGGGAGAGGGCTATGGCTACACCTTC
once | TRBJ1-2 | TRBV6-5 | NA | CASSYYRTNGYTF | TGTGCCAGCAGTTACTACAGGACAAATGGCTACACCTTC
NA | TRBJ2-2 | TRBV19 | TRBD1 | CASSIRQGEAGELFF | TGTGCCAGTAGTATACGACAGGGAGAGGCCGGGGAGCTGTTTTTT
once | TRBJ1-2 | TRBV28 | NA | CASSLEYYGYTF | TGTGCCAGCAGTCTAGAATACTATGGCTACACCTTC
NA | TRBJ1-4 | TRBV18 | TRBD1 | CASSPPTGIGEKLFF | TGTGCCAGCTCACCACCGACAGGGATAGGTGAAAAACTGTTTTTT
NA | TRBJ2-2 | TRBV9 | TRBD1 | CASSVGTGDTGELFF | TGTGCCAGCAGCGTAGGTACAGGGGACACCGGGGAGCTGTTTTTT
once | TRBJ2-2 | TRBV9 | TRBD2 | CASSVRASGAHTGELFF | TGTGCCAGCAGCGTAAGGGCTAGCGGGGCCCACACCGGGGAGCTGTTTTTT
NA | TRBJ1-6 | TRBV27 | NA | CASSPDGYLISSYNSPLHF | TGTGCCAGCAGCCCCGACGGGTACCTTATTAGCTCCTATAATTCACCCCTCCACTTT
NA | TRBJ2-2 | TRBV30 | TRBD1 | CAWSVVDRATGELFF | TGTGCCTGGAGTGTGGTGGACAGGGCAACCGGGGAGCTGTTTTTT
NA | TRBJ2-1 | TRBV29-1 | NA | CSVVPAAEQFF | TGCAGCGTTGTTCCTGCGGCGGAGCAGTTCTTC
NA | TRBJ2-7 | TRBV6-2/TRBV6-3 | TRBD2 | CASSYEAGANEQYF | TGTGCCAGCAGTTACGAGGCGGGAGCGAACGAGCAGTACTTC